The 3 T cell receptor beta chains presented below share a single source sample, sequenced in a study of T cells after yellow fever vaccination. TCRdb called the 5' RACE reads again in MiXCR, with one record for every CDR3 protein. The table shows fewer than 350,000 distinct CDR3 sequences, with around 4.5% occurring only once. Source: PBMCs, taken 15 days after the yellow fever booster vaccination. These TCRs come from a man aged 18 to 30 who received the YFV17D yellow fever vaccine.

This clonotype was detected only a few times. The chain employs TRBV6-2 or TRBV6-3 and TRBJ2-7; D ambiguous. V lost 4 bases to trimming and J lost 4 bases, with 11 bases between them. The CDR3 length is 13 residues. Germline V gene data show CDR1 as MNHEY and CDR2 as SVGEGT. The CDR3 sequence is CASSLGLTYEQYV. The CDR3 coding sequence is TGTGCCAGCAGTTTAGGGCTCACTTACGAGCAGTACGTC.

A word on this clonotype: A much more abundant neighbour one base away suggests this may be a read error. The chain carries TRBV7-2 and TRBJ2-5; a possible D gene is TRBD2 (6 bases). Between the trimmed V and J ends, which lost 5 bases and 5 bases, there was a span of 15 bases. CDR3 size: 14 residues. Germline CDR1 and CDR2: SGHTA and FQGNSA. CDR3 nucleotide sequence: TGTGCCAGCAGCGTAGGAGGGGACGGGGAGACCCAGTACTTC. Translating gives CASSVGGDGETQYF. The variable domain in full, completed from reference TRBV7-2 and TRBJ2-5, reads GAGVSQSPSNKVTEKGKDVELRCDPISGHTALYWYRQSLGQGLEFLIYFQGNSAPDKSGLPSDRFSAERTGGSVSTLTIQRTQQEDSAVYLCASSVGGDGETQYFGPGTRLLVL.

This clonotype was found a few times. This chain joins TRBV7-2 and TRBJ1-5; D is ambiguous. The CDR3 contains 12 residues. V lost 5 bases, J lost 11 bases, and 13 bases lay in between. Looked up from germline, CDR1 is SGHTA and CDR2 is FQGNSA. The CDR3 here is CASSPWYGAQHF. For the CDR3, the DNA is TGTGCCAGCAGCCCCTGGTACGGGGCCCAGCATTTT.